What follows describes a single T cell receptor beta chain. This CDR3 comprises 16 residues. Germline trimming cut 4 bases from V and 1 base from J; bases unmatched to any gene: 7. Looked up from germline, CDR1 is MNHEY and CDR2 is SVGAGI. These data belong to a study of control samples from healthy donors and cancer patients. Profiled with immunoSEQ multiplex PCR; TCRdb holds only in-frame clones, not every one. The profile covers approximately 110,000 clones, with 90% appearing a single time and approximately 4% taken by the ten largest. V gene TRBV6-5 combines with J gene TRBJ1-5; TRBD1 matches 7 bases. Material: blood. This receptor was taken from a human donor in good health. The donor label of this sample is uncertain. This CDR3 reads CASSLNPGQSNQPQHF. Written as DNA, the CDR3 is TGTGCCAGCAGTTTAAATCCGGGACAGAGCAATCAGCCCCAGCATTTT.